This is a list of T cell receptor beta chains from one sample in a study of identical twins. MiXCR was run by TCRdb on the 5' RACE reads, yielding one entry per CDR3 protein. The sample records hundreds of thousands of distinct CDR3 sequences, under 9% being singletons. The same sample was also used in a study of yellow fever vaccine responses in identical twins.

The sequenced material came from memory (CD45RO+) T cells sorted from blood. The receptor source for this set is a woman between 18 and 30 years old in good health. The conserved cysteine and the conserved F or W are not part of the CDR3 here. Not all rows give a size; the values are once, few, many and, for expanded clones, a class.

cdr3_length	v_call	clone_size	j_call	cdr3_aa
13	TRBV3-1	few	TRBJ1-2	ASSPPQGTRYGYT
13	TRBV5-1	few	TRBJ2-3	ASSLVSQSTDTQY
13	TRBV28	few	TRBJ2-1	ASKITSGTYNEQF
12	TRBV7-9	NA	TRBJ2-3	ASSSTGYTDTQY
13	TRBV18	few	TRBJ1-5	ASSTTQGRDQPQH
11	TRBV20-1	NA	TRBJ2-5	SARVPVKETQH
10	TRBV20-1	NA	TRBJ2-1	SSGSSYNEQF
12	TRBV6-1	many	TRBJ2-1	ASSRDRDNNEQF
15	TRBV12-3/TRBV12-4	many	TRBJ2-2	ASSPTPSSTNTGELF
12	TRBV2	many	TRBJ2-2	ASRFGPNTGELF